This entry is about one T cell receptor beta chain. Its antigen is not known. The authors incorporated unique molecular identifiers into the TCR beta cDNA libraries. MiXCR, applied by TCRdb to the PCR reads, yields one record per CDR3 protein. The table records roughly 200,000 distinct CDR3 sequences, around 29% of them present only once. The ends were cut back, 6 bases at V and 1 base at J, with 18 bases in the middle. The CDR3 extends over 16 amino acids. CDR1 SGHVS and CDR2 FNYEAQ come from the germline V gene. This specimen belongs to a study of post-analysis software for immune sequencing data. Study-wide results and limits: In patients, TRBV5-6, TRBV5-1 and TRBV20-1 belonged to five TRBV segments found more frequently than in controls.

The sequence derives from a girl aged 2 to 17 with multiple sclerosis. This chain connects TRBV7-6 to TRBJ1-1, with no clear D. Sequenced: blood. The CDR3 loop reads CASRPRPGIPNTEAFF. CDR3 nucleotides: TGTGCCAGCAGGCCCCGCCCCGGGATCCCGAACACTGAAGCTTTCTTT.